This T cell receptor beta chain was documented in a study of persistence of HIV-infected CD4 T cells. Sequencing used immunoSEQ version 4 in survey mode. Profiled with immunoSEQ multiplex PCR; TCRdb holds only in-frame clones, not every one. Seen here are under 35,000 clones, around 70% observed once, and the top ten hold roughly 1.3%. From germline, CDR1 is MGHRA and CDR2 YSYEKL. This CDR3 region has 16 residues. The ends lost 5 bases at V and 5 bases at J; junction bases unmatched: 10. Of note for this clone: Its matching antigen is unknown.

Cells were stimulated with overlapping HIV-1 Gag 15-mer peptides. Sorting selected CD4+ T cells upregulating both CD40 ligand and CD69. Before stimulation, PBMCs underwent CD8+ T cell depletion. Material: CD4+ T cells sorted from PBMCs after roughly 18-hour stimulation, obtained from a patient who received antiretroviral therapy. This TCR was recovered from an adult man with HIV who was CMV-seropositive. The gene calls are TRBV4-1 and TRBJ2-1; 9 nucleotides match TRBD2. The DNA for the CDR3 is TGCGCCAGCAGCTATTCGGCGGGGGGGCCGAACAATGAGCAGTTCTTC. This encodes CASSYSAGGPNNEQFF.